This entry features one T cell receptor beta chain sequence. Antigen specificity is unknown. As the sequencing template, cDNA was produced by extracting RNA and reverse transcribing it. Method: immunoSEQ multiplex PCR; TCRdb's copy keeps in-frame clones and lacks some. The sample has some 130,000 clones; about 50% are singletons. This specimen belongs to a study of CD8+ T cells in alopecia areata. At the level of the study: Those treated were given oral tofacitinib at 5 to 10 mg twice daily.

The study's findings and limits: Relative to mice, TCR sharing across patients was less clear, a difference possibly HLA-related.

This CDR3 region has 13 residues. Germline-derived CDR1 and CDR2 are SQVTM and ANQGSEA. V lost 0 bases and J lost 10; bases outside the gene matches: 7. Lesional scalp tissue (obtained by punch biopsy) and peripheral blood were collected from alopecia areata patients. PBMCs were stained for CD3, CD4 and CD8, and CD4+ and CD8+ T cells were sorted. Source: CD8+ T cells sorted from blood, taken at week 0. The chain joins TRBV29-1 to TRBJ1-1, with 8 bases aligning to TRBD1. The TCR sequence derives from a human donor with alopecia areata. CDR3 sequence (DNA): TGCAGCGTTGAAGATAAGGGACAGGAGGGAGCTTTCTTT. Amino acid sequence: CSVEDKGQEGAFF.